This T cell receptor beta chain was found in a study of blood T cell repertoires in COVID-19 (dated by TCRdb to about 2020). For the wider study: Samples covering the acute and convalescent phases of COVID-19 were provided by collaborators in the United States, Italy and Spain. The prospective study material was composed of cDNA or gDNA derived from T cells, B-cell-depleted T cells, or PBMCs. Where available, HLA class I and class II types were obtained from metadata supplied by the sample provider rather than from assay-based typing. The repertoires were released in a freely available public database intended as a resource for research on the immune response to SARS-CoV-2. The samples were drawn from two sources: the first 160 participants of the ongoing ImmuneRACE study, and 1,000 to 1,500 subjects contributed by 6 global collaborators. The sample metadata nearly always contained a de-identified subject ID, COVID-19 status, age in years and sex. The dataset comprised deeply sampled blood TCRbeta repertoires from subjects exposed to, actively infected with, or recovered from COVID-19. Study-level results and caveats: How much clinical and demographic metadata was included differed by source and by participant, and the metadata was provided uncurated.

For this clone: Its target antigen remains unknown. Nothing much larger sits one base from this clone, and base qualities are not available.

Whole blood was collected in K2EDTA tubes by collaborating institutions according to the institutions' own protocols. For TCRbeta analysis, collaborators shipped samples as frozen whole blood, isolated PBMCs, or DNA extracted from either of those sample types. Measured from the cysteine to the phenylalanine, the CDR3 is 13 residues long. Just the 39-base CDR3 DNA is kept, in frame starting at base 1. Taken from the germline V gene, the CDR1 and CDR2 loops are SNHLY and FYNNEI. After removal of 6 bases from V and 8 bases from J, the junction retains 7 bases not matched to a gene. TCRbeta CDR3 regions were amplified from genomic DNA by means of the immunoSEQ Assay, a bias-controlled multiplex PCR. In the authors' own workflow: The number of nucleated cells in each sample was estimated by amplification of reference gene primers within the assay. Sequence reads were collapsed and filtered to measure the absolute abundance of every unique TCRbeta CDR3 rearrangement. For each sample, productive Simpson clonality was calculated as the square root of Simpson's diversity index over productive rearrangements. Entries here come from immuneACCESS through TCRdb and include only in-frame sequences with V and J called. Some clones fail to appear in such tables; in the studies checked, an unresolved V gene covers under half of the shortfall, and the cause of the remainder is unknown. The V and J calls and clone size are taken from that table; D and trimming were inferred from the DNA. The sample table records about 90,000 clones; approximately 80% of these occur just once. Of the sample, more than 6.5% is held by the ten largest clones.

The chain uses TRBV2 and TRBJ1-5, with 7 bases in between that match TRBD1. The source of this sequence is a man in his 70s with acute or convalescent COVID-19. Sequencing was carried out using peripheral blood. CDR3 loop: CASSLRGVEPQHF. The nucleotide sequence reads TGTGCCAGCAGCCTCAGGGGGGTGGAGCCCCAGCATTTT. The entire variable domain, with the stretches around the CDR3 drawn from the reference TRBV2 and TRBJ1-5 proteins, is EPEVTQTPSHQVTQMGQEVILRCVPISNHLYFYWYRQILGQKVEFLVSFYNNEISEKSEIFDDQFSVERPDGSNFTLKIRSTKLEDSAMYFCASSLRGVEPQHFGDGTRLSIL.